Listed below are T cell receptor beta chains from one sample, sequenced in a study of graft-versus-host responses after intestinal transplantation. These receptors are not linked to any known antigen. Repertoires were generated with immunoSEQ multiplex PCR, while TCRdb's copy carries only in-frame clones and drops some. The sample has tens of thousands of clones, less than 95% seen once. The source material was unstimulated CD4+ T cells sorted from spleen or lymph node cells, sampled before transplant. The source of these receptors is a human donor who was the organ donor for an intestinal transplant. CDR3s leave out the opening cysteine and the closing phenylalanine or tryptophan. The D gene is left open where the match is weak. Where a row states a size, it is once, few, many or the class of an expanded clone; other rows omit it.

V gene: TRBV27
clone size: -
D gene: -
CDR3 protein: ASSLKFAGYGYT

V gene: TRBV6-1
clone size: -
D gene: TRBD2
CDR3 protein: ASSVRGRKEDNEQF

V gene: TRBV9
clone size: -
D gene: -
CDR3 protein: ASSVDLGNTIY

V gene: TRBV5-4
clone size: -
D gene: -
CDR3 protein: ASSVSGGNTIY

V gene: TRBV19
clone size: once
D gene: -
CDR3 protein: ASSGRQGIYEQY

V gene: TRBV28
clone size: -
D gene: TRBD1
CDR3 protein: ASSPGDRVNQPQH

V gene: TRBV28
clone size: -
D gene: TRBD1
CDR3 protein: ASSHRPLTGSNEQF

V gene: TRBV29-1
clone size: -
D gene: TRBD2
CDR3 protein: SVEGLAGADTQY

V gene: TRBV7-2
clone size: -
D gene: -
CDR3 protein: ASSPGGSSSYNEQF

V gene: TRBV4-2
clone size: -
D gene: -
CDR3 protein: ASSQERGASNMNTEAF

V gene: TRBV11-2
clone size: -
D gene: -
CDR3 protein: ASSLQGNSGYT

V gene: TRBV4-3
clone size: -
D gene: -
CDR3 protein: ASSQEPQGWRGYGYT

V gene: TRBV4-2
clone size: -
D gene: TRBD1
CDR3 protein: ASSRSGTGWNTEAF

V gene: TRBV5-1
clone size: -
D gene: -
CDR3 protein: ASSYRDTGELF

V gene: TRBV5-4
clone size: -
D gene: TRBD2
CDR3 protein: ASSFSGGAADTQY

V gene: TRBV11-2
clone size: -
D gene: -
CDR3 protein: ASSLVASTDTQY

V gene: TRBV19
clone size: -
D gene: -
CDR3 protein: ASSKIAGSKEKLF

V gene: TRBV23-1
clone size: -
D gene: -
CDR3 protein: ASSPDLGEVADTQY

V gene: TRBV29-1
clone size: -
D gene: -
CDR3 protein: SVTVNSGNTIY

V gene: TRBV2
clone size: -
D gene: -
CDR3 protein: ASSEGNQAQH

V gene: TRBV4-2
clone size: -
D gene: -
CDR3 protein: ASSQDVQAGGELF

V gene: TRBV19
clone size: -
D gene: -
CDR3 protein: ASSMGTTGVVAEAF

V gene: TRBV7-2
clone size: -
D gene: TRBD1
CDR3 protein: ASSSSPTGLEGYT

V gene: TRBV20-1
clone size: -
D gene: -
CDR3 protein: SASIGYT

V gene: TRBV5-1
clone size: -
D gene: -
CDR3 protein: ASSSTGPGSPLH

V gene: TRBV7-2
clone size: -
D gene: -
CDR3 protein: ASSFSRGHTEAF

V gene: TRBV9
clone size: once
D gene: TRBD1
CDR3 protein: ASSVAGDRVETQY

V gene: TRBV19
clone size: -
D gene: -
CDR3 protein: ASSIDIGGGRGQPQH

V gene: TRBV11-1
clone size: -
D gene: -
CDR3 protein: ASSPATATGYT

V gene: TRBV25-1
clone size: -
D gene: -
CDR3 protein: ASSEWEDTEAF

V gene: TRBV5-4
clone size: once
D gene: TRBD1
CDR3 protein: ASSLDRAGNTIY

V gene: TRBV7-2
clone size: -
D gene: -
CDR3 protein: ASSLAGGTDTQY

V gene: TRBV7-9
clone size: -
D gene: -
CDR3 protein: ASSSDSGGYT

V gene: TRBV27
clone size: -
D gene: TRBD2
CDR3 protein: ASSPSRGGAGANVLT

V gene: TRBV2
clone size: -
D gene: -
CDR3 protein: ASSVNSNQPQH

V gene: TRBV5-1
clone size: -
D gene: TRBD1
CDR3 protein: ASSRTDRDYNEQF

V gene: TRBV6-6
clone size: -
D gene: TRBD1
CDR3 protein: ASSYQTGASNQPQH

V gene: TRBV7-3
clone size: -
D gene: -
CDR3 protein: ASSLTGGNTEAF

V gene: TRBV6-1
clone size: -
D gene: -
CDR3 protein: ASSEDPSNQPQH

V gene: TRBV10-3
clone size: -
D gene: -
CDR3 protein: AIRETLTGGHEKLF

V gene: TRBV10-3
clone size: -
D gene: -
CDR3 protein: AIKGDTETQY

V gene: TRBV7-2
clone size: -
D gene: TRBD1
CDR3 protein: ASSSPGTTGGSTDTQY

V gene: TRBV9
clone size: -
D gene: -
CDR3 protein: ASSVGSGINEQY

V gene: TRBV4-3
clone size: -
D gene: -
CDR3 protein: ASSQEGEVGPQH

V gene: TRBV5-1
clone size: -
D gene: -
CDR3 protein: ASSFRDARRETQY

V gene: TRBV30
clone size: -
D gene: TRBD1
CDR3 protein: AWSQTGEGEKLF

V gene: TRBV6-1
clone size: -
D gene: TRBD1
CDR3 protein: ASQGVTEAF

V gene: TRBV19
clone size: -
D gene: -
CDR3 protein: ASGTGRRGTEAF

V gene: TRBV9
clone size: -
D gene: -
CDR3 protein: ASSMGPSGGYT

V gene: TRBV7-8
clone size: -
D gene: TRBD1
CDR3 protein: ASSSGQGRFYEQY

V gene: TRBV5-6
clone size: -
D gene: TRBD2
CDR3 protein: ASSLIFGAGSETQY

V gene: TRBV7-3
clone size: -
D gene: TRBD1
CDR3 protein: ASSPTGGKSEAF

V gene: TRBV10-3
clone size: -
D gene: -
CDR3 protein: AIKRDGNQPQH